This T cell receptor beta chain was recorded in a study of monozygotic twins with inflammatory bowel disease. General study points: IBD patients share fewer clonotypes with other people than healthy twins do, especially with disease activity.

Per-sample cDNA came from eight separate reactions. TCRdb derives one entry per CDR3 protein from the 5' RACE reads, leaving out DNA. This table holds about 160,000 distinct CDR3 sequences. About this clonotype: Its antigen is not identified.

This CDR3 is built from 15 residues. Germline CDR1 reads MNHNS; CDR2 reads SASEGT. The rearrangement joins TRBV6-1 to TRBJ2-1; TCRdb gives TRBD2 as the D gene, but with no DNA this cannot be confirmed. This TCR came from a human donor with ulcerative colitis or Crohn's disease, or a healthy co-twin of an affected twin (not recorded which). Material for sequencing was blood. The CDR3 reads CASTKGTSGSNEQFF.